One and the same sample provided the 8 T cell receptor beta chains below, sequenced in a study of control samples from healthy donors and cancer patients. Produced via immunoSEQ multiplex PCR; TCRdb's table is partial and in-frame only. Of around 97,000 clones listed, 75% to 90% are singletons. The specimen sequenced was PBMCs. The receptor source for this set is a man in his sixties with lung cancer.

This clone was picked up a small number of times. The chain couples TRBV30 to TRBJ2-1, with D perhaps matching TRBD1 (6 bases). Germline CDR1 and CDR2: GTSNPN and SVGIG (reference sequence). This CDR3 is 16 amino acids long. Trimming removed 1 base from V and 0 bases from J, with 13 bases in between. CDR3 residues: CAWSAKDSSSYNEQFF. The CDR3 DNA follows: TGTGCCTGGAGTGCAAAGGACAGTAGCTCCTACAATGAGCAGTTCTTC. The full variable domain, rest sourced from reference TRBV30 and TRBJ2-1, is SQTIHQWPATLVQPVGSPLSLECTVEGTSNPNLYWYRQAAGRGLQLLFYSVGIGQISSEVPQNLSASRPQDRQFILSSKKLLLSDSGFYLCAWSAKDSSSYNEQFFGPGTRLTVL.

V gene TRBV29-1 combines with J gene TRBJ1-3, with D maybe TRBD1 (5 bases). Trimming cost V 2 bases and J 0 bases, with 5 bases left between them. This CDR3 region has 13 residues. Per germline, CDR1 SQVTM and CDR2 ANQGSEA. CDR3 in amino acids: CSVERGSGNTIYF. The CDR3 bases are TGCAGCGTTGAAAGGGGCTCTGGAAACACCATATATTTT.

This clone was picked up one time. The chain uses TRBV5-1 and TRBJ1-1; 9 nucleotides align to TRBD1. The CDR3 spans 14 residues. Germline CDR1 reads SGHRS; CDR2 reads YFSETQ. Trimming took 3 bases from V and 4 from J; bases not matched to a gene: 4. DNA for the CDR3: TGCGCCAGCAGCTCGGGGACAGGGCCCACTGAAGCTTTCTTT. Amino acid sequence: CASSSGTGPTEAFF.

The chain combines TRBV18 with TRBJ1-1; D possibly corresponds to TRBD1 (5 bases). V was pared by 4 bases and J by 1 base, with 10 bases between. The CDR3 is made up of 14 amino acids. Germline V gene lookup returns CDR1 KGHSH and CDR2 LQKENI. In DNA form, the CDR3 reads TGTGCCAGCTCACTGGACACTAGGAACACTGAAGCTTTCTTT. Amino acids: CASSLDTRNTEAFF. Full variable domain (missing parts from reference TRBV18 and TRBJ1-1): NAGVMQNPRHLVRRRGQEARLRCSPMKGHSHVYWYRQLPEEGLKFMVYLQKENIIDESGMPKERFSAEFPKEGPSILRIQQVVRGDSAAYFCASSLDTRNTEAFFGQGTRLTVV.

The chain carries TRBV14 and TRBJ1-1; D may be TRBD1 (5 bases). The V gene lost 5 bases and the J gene lost 5 bases, with 18 bases spanning the gap. The CDR3 is 15 amino acids. Germline V gene sequence: CDR1 SGHDN, CDR2 FVKESK. CDR3 DNA sequence: TGTGCCAGCAGCTTTCGGGGTGCAGGGTATACTGAAGCTTTCTTT. It codes for CASSFRGAGYTEAFF.

The J gene is TRBJ2-7, the V gene TRBV11-2, with D uncertain. Germline assignment: CDR1 SGHAT and CDR2 FQNNGV. The V gene lost 0 bases and the J gene lost 3 bases, with 6 bases spanning the gap. This CDR3 contains 13 residues. The CDR3 DNA reads TGTGCCAGCAGCTTAGACGGGTACTACGAGCAGTACTTC. It is translated as CASSLDGYYEQYF.

Concerning this clone itself: One end of the junction fails to match germline, which may point to a read error. The chain uses TRBV3-1 (or the pseudogene TRBV3-2) and TRBJ2-1; the match to TRBD1 covers 10 bases. The CDR3 totals 12 residues. CDR1 and CDR2 from the germline V gene are LGHDT and YNNKEL (reference sequence). The CDR3 sequence is CASSQDGQGEIF. Here the CDR3 DNA reads TGTGCCAGCAGCCAGGATGGACAGGGGGAGATCTTC.

The gene calls are TRBV2 and TRBJ2-2; possible D gene TRBD2, 6 bases. There are 15 residues in the CDR3. Trimming removed 0 bases at V and 6 bases at J, with 11 bases between. Germline V CDR1 and CDR2: SNHLY, FYNNEI. The CDR3 sequence: CASSEANGGPGELFF. CDR3 bases: TGTGCCAGCAGTGAAGCCAACGGGGGACCCGGGGAGCTGTTTTTT. Looking up the rest from reference TRBV2 and TRBJ2-2 gives the full variable domain: EPEVTQTPSHQVTQMGQEVILRCVPISNHLYFYWYRQILGQKVEFLVSFYNNEISEKSEIFDDQFSVERPDGSNFTLKIRSTKLEDSAMYFCASSEANGGPGELFFGEGSRLTVL.